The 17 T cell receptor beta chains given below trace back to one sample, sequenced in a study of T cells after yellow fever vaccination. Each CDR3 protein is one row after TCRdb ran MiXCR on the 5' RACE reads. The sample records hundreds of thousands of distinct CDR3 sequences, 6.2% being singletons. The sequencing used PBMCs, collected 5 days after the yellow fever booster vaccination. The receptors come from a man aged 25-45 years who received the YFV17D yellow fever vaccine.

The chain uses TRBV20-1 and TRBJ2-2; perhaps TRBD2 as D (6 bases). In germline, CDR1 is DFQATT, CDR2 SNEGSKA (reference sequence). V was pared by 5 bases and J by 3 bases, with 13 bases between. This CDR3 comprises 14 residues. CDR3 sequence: CSAGPGLDTGELFF. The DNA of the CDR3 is TGCAGTGCTGGACCGGGACTCGACACCGGGGAGCTGTTTTTT.

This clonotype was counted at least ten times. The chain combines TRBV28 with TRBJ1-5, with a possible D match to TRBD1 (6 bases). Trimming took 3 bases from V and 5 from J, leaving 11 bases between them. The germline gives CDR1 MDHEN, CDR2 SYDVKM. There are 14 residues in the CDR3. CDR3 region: CASSLVRGYQPQHF. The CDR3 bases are TGTGCCAGCAGTTTGGTCAGGGGCTATCAGCCCCAGCATTTT.

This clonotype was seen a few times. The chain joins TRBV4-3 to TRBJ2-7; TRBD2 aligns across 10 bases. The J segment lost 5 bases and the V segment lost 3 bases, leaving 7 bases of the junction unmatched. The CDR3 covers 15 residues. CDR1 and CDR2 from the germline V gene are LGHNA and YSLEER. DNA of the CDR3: TGCGCCAGCAGCCAGGCGGCTAGCGGGAGCCACGAGCAGTACTTC. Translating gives CASSQAASGSHEQYF.

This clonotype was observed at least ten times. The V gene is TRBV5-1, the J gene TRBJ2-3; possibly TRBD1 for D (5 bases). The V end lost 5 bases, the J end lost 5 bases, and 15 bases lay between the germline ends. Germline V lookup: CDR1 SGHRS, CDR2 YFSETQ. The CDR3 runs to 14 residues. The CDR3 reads CASRIGQGIDTQYF. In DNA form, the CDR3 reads TGCGCCAGCAGAATAGGGCAGGGCATAGATACGCAGTATTTT.

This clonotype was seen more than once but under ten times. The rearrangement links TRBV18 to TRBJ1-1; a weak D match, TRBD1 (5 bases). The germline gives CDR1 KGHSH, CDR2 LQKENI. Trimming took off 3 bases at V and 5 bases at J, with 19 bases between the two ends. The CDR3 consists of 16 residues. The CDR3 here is CASSPEFRGGSTEAFF. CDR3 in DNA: TGTGCCAGCTCACCTGAATTTCGGGGGGGTTCGACTGAAGCTTTCTTT.

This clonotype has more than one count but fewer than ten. The CDR3 loop reads CASSPSAGNQPQHF. The CDR3 nucleotides read TGCGCCAGCAGCCCTAGTGCGGGCAATCAGCCCCAGCATTTT. The chain is built from TRBV4-3 and TRBJ1-5; D is unresolved. From germline, CDR1 is LGHNA and CDR2 YSLEER. The CDR3 totals 14 residues. Trimming shortened V by 4 bases and J by 2 bases, and 9 bases separated the two germline ends.

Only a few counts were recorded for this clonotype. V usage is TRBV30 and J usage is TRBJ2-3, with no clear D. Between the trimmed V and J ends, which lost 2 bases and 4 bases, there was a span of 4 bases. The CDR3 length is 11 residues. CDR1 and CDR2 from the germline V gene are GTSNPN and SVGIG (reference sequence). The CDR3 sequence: CAWSLADTQYF. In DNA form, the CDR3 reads TGTGCCTGGAGTCTAGCAGATACGCAGTATTTT.

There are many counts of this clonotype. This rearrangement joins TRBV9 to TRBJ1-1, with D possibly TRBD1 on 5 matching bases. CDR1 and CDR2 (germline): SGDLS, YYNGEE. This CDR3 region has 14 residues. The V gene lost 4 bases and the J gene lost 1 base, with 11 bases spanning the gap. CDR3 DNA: TGTGCCAGCAGCCCGCAGACAGCGAACACTGAAGCTTTCTTT. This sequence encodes CASSPQTANTEAFF.

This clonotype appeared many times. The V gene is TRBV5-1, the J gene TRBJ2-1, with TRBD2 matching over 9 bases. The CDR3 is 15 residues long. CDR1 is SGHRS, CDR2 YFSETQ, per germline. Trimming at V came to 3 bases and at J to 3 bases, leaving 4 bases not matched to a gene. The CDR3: CASSSGLAIYNEQFF. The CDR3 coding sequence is TGCGCCAGCAGCTCCGGACTAGCGATCTACAATGAGCAGTTCTTC.

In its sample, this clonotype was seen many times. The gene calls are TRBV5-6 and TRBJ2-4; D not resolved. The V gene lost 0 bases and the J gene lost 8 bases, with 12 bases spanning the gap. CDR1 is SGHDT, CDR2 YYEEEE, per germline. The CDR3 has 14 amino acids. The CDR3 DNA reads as TGTGCCAGCAGCTTGGCGTCCGCAATAGACATTCAGTACTTC. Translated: CASSLASAIDIQYF. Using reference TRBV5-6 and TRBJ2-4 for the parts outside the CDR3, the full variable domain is DAGVTQSPTHLIKTRGQQVTLRCSPKSGHDTVSWYQQALGQGPQFIFQYYEEEERQRGNFPDRFSGHQFPNYSSELNVNALLLGDSALYLCASSLASAIDIQYFGAGTRLSVL.

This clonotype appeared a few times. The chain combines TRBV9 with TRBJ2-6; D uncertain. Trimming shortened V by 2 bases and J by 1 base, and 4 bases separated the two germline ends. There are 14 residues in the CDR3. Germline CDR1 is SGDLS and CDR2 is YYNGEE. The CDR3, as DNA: TGTGCCAGCAGCGTTCAGTCTGGGGCCAACGTCCTGACTTTC. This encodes CASSVQSGANVLTF.

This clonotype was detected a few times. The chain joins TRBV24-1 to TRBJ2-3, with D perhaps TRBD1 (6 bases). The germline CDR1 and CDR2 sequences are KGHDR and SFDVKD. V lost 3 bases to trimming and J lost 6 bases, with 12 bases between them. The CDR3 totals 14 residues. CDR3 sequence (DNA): TGTGCCACCAGTGATGCAACAGGGACGGATACGCAGTATTTT. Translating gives CATSDATGTDTQYF.

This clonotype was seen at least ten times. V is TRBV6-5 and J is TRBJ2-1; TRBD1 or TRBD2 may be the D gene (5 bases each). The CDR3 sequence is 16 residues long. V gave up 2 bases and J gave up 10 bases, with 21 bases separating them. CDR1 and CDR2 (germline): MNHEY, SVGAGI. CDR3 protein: CASSYRLPSWGSEQFF. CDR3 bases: TGTGCCAGCAGTTACAGGCTACCTAGCTGGGGGTCAGAGCAGTTCTTC.

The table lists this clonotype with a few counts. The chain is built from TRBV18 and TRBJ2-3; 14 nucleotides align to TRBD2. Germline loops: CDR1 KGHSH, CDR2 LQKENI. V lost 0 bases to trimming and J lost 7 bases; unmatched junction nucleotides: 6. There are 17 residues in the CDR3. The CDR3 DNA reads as TGTGCCAGCTCACCACCCACCGGGACTAGCGGGAGTCATACGCAGTATTTT. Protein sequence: CASSPPTGTSGSHTQYF.

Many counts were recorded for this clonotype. This CDR3 is CAWSVPGSAYEQYF. The CDR3 DNA follows: TGTGCCTGGAGTGTACCTGGAAGCGCCTACGAGCAGTACTTC. The chain joins TRBV30 to TRBJ2-7; D remains unclear. The CDR3 extends over 14 amino acids. Germline V gene lookup returns CDR1 GTSNPN and CDR2 SVGIG (reference sequence). Trimming stripped 0 bases from V and 2 bases from J, with 11 bases between.

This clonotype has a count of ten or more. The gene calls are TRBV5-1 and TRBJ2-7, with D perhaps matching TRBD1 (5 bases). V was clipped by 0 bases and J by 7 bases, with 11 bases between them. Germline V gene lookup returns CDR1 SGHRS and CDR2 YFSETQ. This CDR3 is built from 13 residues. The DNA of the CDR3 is TGCGCCAGCAGCTTGGCAGGGCTAGGGGAGCAGTACTTC. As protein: CASSLAGLGEQYF.

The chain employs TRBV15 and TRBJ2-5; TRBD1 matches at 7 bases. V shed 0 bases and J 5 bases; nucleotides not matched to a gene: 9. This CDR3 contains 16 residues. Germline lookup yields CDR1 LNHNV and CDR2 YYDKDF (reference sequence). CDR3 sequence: CATSRDRIRGKETQYF. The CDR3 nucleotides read TGTGCCACCAGCAGAGATCGAATCAGGGGGAAGGAGACCCAGTACTTC.